These 28 T cell receptor beta chains originate from one sample sequenced in a study of cytomegalovirus exposure and HLA in healthy donors. The PCR used 60 Vbeta and 13 Jbeta primers. The table came from immunoSEQ multiplex PCR; TCRdb's copy has only in-frame clones and leaves some out. The table includes some 190,000 clones, over 65% detected once. Sequenced sample: PBMCs. Receptors originate from a man between 40 and 49 years old in good health and CMV-seropositive.

This clone was observed a few times. V is TRBV6-7 and J is TRBJ1-2, with 7 nucleotides matching TRBD1. TRBV6-7 has ORF status, its function being uncertain. The CDR3 spans 15 residues. The junction had 10 bases not matched to a gene; V was cut back by 5 bases and J by 4 bases. The CDR3 coding sequence is TGTGCCAGCAGTGACGGACAGGACCTGGTCTATGGCTACACCTTC. This translates into CASSDGQDLVYGYTF.

This clone was found a few times. The rearrangement links TRBV5-4 to TRBJ1-1; D gene uncertain. CDR3 length equals 14 residues. Germline V gene lookup returns CDR1 SGHNT and CDR2 YYREEE (reference sequence). V lost 4 bases and J 1 base, leaving 11 bases between the germline ends. The CDR3 nucleotides read TGTGCCAGCAGCCAAATCGACAAGAACACTGAAGCTTTCTTT. This sequence encodes CASSQIDKNTEAFF.

This clone has a handful of counts. The genes are TRBV5-4 and TRBJ2-3, with 8 bases fitting TRBD2. V gave up 5 bases and J gave up 4 bases; unmatched junction bases: 9. CDR1 and CDR2 from the germline V gene are SGHNT and YYREEE (reference sequence). The CDR3 covers 15 residues. The CDR3 reads CASSPRTSSADTQYF. CDR3 sequence (DNA): TGTGCCAGCAGTCCTAGGACTAGCTCGGCAGATACGCAGTATTTT.

The chain links TRBV5-1 to TRBJ2-5; D is possibly TRBD2 (6 bases). The V end was cut by 6 bases, the J end by 5 bases, with 17 bases between. The CDR3 has 14 amino acids. Germline V gives CDR1 SGHRS, CDR2 YFSETQ. The CDR3 region has the DNA TGCGCCAGCACCCGGGGGATCTTTATGGAGACCCAGTACTTC. Translation: CASTRGIFMETQYF.

The genes are TRBV4-3 and TRBJ1-1, with D hard to call. This CDR3 is 13 amino acids long. The germline V gene has CDR1 LGHNA and CDR2 YSLEER. Trimming took off 2 bases at V and 0 bases at J, with 4 bases between the two ends. The CDR3 bases are TGCGCCAGCAGCCAAAGCGTGAACACTGAAGCTTTCTTT. Translating it yields CASSQSVNTEAFF.

This chain links TRBV9 with TRBJ1-1; D gene ambiguous. The V and J ends lost 0 bases and 1 base respectively, with 10 bases between them. CDR3 length: 15 amino acids. Germline V CDR1 and CDR2: SGDLS, YYNGEE. The CDR3 reads CASSVGATRNTEAFF. CDR3 bases: TGTGCCAGCAGCGTAGGAGCCACCCGGAACACTGAAGCTTTCTTT.

For the CDR3, the DNA is TGTGCCAGCAGCCAAGATGCGGGGGGCTATCAGCCCCAGCATTTT. This codes for CASSQDAGGYQPQHF. V usage is TRBV4-2 and J usage is TRBJ1-5; D is perhaps TRBD1 (6 bases). Germline V gives CDR1 LGHNA, CDR2 YNFKEQ. Trimming took 0 bases from V and 5 from J, leaving 11 bases between them. CDR3 length: 15 residues.

The chain links TRBV7-3 to TRBJ2-3, with 7 bases matching TRBD2. Per germline, CDR1 SGHTA and CDR2 FQGTGA. Germline trimming cut 3 bases from V and 2 bases from J; bases unmatched to any gene: 5. The CDR3 spans 15 residues. CDR3 coding DNA: TGTGCCAGCAGCTTTTCAGCGGGATCCACAGATACGCAGTATTTT. It codes for CASSFSAGSTDTQYF.

J is TRBJ2-7 and V is TRBV27; 7 nucleotides line up with TRBD1. This CDR3 contains 14 residues. V gave up 8 bases and J gave up 4 bases; unmatched junction bases: 11. The germline gives CDR1 MNHEY, CDR2 SMNVEV (reference sequence). CDR3 coding DNA: TGTGCCAGCTCCATTCTCCCAGGGGGATACGAGCAGTACTTC. Translated: CASSILPGGYEQYF.

The V call is TRBV29-1, the J call TRBJ2-5; 8 positions match TRBD1. Looked up from germline, CDR1 is SQVTM and CDR2 is ANQGSEA. The CDR3 loop spans 13 amino acids. Germline trimming cut 4 bases from V and 5 bases from J; bases unmatched to any gene: 6. CDR3 loop: CSVGGQDRETQYF. The CDR3 DNA follows: TGCAGCGTTGGGGGACAGGACCGGGAGACCCAGTACTTC.

The chain links TRBV29-1 to TRBJ2-7; 7 bases align to TRBD1. The V and J ends lost 6 bases and 0 bases, in that order; junction bases with no gene match: 8. The CDR3 is made up of 14 amino acids. Germline V CDR1 and CDR2: SQVTM, ANQGSEA. The CDR3 coding sequence is TGCAGCGTCGGCCGGACAGGCCTCTCCTACGAGCAGTACTTC. Translating gives CSVGRTGLSYEQYF.

The rearrangement joins TRBV5-4 to TRBJ2-2, with TRBD2 identical over 7 bases. Germline V gives CDR1 SGHNT, CDR2 YYREEE (reference sequence). Trimming took 4 bases from V and 4 from J; bases not matched to a gene: 10. This CDR3 has 16 amino acids. The CDR3 sequence: CASSLQRGSGTGELFF. The CDR3, as DNA: TGTGCCAGCAGCCTACAGCGGGGTAGCGGCACCGGGGAGCTGTTTTTT.

The chain uses TRBV6-1 and TRBJ1-1; possible D gene TRBD1, 6 bases. The CDR3 covers 14 residues. Germline V gene lookup returns CDR1 MNHNS and CDR2 SASEGT. The V and J ends lost 2 bases and 8 bases respectively, with 15 bases between them. CDR3 nucleotide sequence: TGTGCCAGCAGTGAACCTTCCAGGGGCTGGGAAGCTTTCTTT. Its translation is CASSEPSRGWEAFF.

Only a few counts were recorded for this clone. The rearrangement joins TRBV6-1 to TRBJ1-5, with D possibly being TRBD1 (5 bases). Per the germline V gene, CDR1 is MNHNS and CDR2 is SASEGT. The CDR3 length is 14 residues. Trimming removed 8 bases at V and 6 bases at J, with 17 bases between. This CDR3 is CASVPQGWSQPQHF. The CDR3 nucleotides read TGTGCCAGCGTCCCGCAGGGATGGAGTCAGCCCCAGCATTTT.

V gene TRBV2 combines with J gene TRBJ2-7; 7 bases fit TRBD1. The CDR3 has 19 residues. Germline V gene lookup returns CDR1 SNHLY and CDR2 FYNNEI. V lost 0 bases, J lost 3 bases, and 17 bases stayed unmatched. Here the CDR3 reads CASSEAGTGQPYYHYEQYF. DNA of the CDR3: TGTGCCAGCAGTGAAGCCGGGACGGGACAGCCTTACTACCACTACGAGCAGTACTTC.

The chain links TRBV25-1 to TRBJ2-2, with TRBD1 identical over 8 bases. The V gene end was trimmed by 1 base and the J gene end by 2 bases; junction bases not matched to a gene: 6. Germline values: CDR1 MGHDK, CDR2 SYGVNS. The CDR3 loop spans 17 amino acids. The CDR3 nucleotides are TGTGCCAGCAGTGAATTCAGCAGGGGGCGAAACACCGGGGAGCTGTTTTTT. The encoded protein is CASSEFSRGRNTGELFF.

The gene calls are TRBV7-2 and TRBJ2-1; a weak D match, TRBD2 (5 bases). The CDR3 length is 15 residues. The germline gives CDR1 SGHTA, CDR2 FQGNSA. Trimming took 1 base from V and 6 from J, leaving 13 bases between them. CDR3 loop: CASSLGASLLNEQFF. In nucleotides, the CDR3 is TGTGCCAGCAGCTTAGGGGCTAGCCTCCTCAATGAGCAGTTCTTC.

The chain is built from TRBV11-3 and TRBJ1-1; 10 nucleotides line up with TRBD1. Germline CDR1 is SGHNT and CDR2 is YENEEA. There are 14 residues in the CDR3. V shed 1 base, J shed 5 bases, and the junction held 1 base outside the gene matches. The CDR3 coding sequence is TGTGCCAGCAGCTTAGGACAGGGGGCAACTGAAGCTTTCTTT. It codes for CASSLGQGATEAFF.

The chain recombines TRBV5-1 with TRBJ2-2, with 14 bases fitting TRBD2. The V and J ends lost 3 bases and 4 bases, in that order; junction bases with no gene match: 11. Per germline, CDR1 SGHRS and CDR2 YFSETQ. The CDR3 has 19 residues. The CDR3 sequence: CASSSTPGLAGEITGELFF. The DNA for the CDR3 is TGCGCCAGCAGCTCAACTCCGGGACTAGCGGGAGAGATCACCGGGGAGCTGTTTTTT.

This chain uses TRBV2 with TRBJ2-5; TRBD2 matches 10 bases. The CDR3 totals 15 residues. From germline, CDR1 is SNHLY and CDR2 FYNNEI. Losses at the gene ends were 5 bases for V and 0 bases for J; bases not matched to a gene: 3. The CDR3 protein is CASSKSGRDQETQYF. In nucleotides, the CDR3 is TGTGCCAGCAGTAAGAGCGGGAGGGACCAAGAGACCCAGTACTTC.

The V and J genes are TRBV4-1 and TRBJ2-1; 9 nucleotides align to TRBD1. Germline lookup yields CDR1 MGHRA and CDR2 YSYEKL. The CDR3 runs 16 residues. J gave up 4 bases and V 4 bases, and 8 bases lay outside the gene matches. As DNA, the CDR3 is TGCGCCAGCAGCCTAAACACAGGGGGCGCTTACAATGAGCAGTTCTTC. This sequence encodes CASSLNTGGAYNEQFF.

The J gene is TRBJ1-6, the V gene TRBV6-1, with D possibly matching TRBD1 (5 bases). This CDR3 comprises 15 residues. Germline values: CDR1 MNHNS, CDR2 SASEGT. Trimming took off 4 bases at V and 9 bases at J, with 16 bases between the two ends. The CDR3 is CASSAPGLWGSPLHF. The CDR3 nucleotides read TGTGCCAGCAGTGCCCCGGGACTTTGGGGTTCACCCCTCCACTTT.

This clone has just a few counts. V and J are TRBV9 and TRBJ2-7; D may be TRBD2 (5 bases). CDR1 is SGDLS and CDR2 is YYNGEE in the germline V gene. This CDR3 contains 15 residues. Trimming took 3 bases from V and 0 from J, leaving 13 bases between them. Here the CDR3 DNA reads TGTGCCAGCAGCGAGGCCCCGGGATTCTCCTACGAGCAGTACTTC. Residues: CASSEAPGFSYEQYF.

The J gene is TRBJ2-5, the V gene TRBV11-3; D is ambiguous. V lost 0 bases to trimming and J lost 5 bases, with 7 bases between them. Germline V gene data show CDR1 as SGHNT and CDR2 as YENEEA. CDR3 length: 13 residues. CDR3 coding DNA: TGTGCCAGCAGCTTAGACGTCCAGGAGACCCAGTACTTC. This encodes CASSLDVQETQYF.

The rearrangement joins TRBV7-2 to TRBJ2-7, with unresolved D. Trimming removed 5 bases at V and 4 bases at J, with 24 bases between. The CDR3 has 17 residues. CDR1 is SGHTA, CDR2 FQGNSA, per germline. CDR3 sequence reads: CASSPQTARYVRYEQYF. CDR3 sequence (DNA): TGTGCCAGCAGCCCCCAGACGGCCCGTTATGTGAGGTACGAGCAGTACTTC.

CDR3 region: CASSHGQGYEQYF. The DNA for the CDR3 is TGCGCCAGCAGCCATGGACAGGGATACGAGCAGTACTTC. The J gene is TRBJ2-7, the V gene TRBV5-1, with 8 bases identical to TRBD1. In germline, CDR1 is SGHRS, CDR2 YFSETQ. Trimming removed 4 bases from V and 4 bases from J; junction bases left unmatched: 4. This CDR3 comprises 13 residues.

The genes are TRBV5-4 and TRBJ2-4; TRBD1 matches at 9 bases. The CDR3 is 13 residues long. Per germline, CDR1 SGHNT and CDR2 YYREEE (reference sequence). The ends lost 4 bases at V and 6 bases at J; junction bases unmatched: 2. The CDR3: CASSPGQGNIQYF. CDR3 nucleotide sequence: TGTGCCAGCAGCCCGGGACAGGGAAACATTCAGTACTTC.

The chain uses TRBV6-5 and TRBJ2-7; 7 bases are shared with TRBD2. Germline CDR1 reads MNHEY; CDR2 reads SVGAGI. The CDR3 extends over 14 amino acids. J was trimmed by 2 bases and V by 3 bases; bases with no gene match: 4. CDR3 sequence (DNA): TGTGCCAGCAGTTATGCCAGCGGGGCCTACGAGCAGTACTTC. It codes for CASSYASGAYEQYF.